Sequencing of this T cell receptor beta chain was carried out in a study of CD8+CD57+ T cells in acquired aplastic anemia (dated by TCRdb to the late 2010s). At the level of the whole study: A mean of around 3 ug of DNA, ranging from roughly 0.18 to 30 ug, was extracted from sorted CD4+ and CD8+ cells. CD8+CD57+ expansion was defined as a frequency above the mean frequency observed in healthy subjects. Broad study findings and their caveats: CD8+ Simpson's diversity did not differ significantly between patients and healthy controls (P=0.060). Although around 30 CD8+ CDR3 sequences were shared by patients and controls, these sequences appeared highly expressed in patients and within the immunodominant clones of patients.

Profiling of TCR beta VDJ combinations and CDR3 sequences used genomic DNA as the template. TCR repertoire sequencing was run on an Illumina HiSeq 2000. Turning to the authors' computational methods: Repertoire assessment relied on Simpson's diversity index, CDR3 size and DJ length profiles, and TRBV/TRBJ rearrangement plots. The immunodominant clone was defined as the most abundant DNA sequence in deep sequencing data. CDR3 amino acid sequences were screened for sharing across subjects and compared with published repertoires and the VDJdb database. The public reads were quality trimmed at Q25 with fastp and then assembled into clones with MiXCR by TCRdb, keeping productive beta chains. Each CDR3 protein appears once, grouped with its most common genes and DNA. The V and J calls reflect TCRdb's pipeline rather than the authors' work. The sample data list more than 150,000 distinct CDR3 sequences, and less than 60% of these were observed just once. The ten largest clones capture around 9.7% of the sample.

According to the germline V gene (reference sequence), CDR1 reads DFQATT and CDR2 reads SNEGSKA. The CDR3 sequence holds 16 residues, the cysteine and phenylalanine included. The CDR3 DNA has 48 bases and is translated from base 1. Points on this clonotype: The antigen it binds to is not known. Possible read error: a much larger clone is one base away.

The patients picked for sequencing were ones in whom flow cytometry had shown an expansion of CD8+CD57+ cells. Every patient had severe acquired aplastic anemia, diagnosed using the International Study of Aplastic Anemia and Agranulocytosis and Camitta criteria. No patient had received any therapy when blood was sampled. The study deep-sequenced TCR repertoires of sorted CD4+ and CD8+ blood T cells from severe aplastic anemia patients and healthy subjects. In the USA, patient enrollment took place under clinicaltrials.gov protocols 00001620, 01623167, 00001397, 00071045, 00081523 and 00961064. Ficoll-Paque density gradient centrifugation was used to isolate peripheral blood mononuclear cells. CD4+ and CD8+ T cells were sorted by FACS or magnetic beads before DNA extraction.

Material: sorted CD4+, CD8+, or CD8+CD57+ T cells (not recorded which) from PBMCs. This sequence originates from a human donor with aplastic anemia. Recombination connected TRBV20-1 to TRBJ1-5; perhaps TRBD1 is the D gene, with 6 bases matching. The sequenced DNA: TGCAATGCTAGAGAGGTGCCGGGGGCGGGCAATCAGCCCCAGCATTTT. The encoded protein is CNAREVPGAGNQPQHF.